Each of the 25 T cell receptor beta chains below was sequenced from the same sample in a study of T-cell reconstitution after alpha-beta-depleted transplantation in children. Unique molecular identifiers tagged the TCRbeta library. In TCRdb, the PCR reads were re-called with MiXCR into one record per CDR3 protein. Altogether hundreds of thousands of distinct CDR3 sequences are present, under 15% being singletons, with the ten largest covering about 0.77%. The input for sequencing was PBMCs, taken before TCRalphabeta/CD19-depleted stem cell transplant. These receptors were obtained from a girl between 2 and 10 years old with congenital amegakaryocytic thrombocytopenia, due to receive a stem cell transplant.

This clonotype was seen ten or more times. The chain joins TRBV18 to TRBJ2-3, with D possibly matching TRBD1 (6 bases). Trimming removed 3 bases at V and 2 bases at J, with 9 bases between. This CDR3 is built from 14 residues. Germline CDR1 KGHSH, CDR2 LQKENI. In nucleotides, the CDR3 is TGTGCCAGCTCACCGAGGACAGACACAGATACGCAGTATTTT. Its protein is CASSPRTDTDTQYF.

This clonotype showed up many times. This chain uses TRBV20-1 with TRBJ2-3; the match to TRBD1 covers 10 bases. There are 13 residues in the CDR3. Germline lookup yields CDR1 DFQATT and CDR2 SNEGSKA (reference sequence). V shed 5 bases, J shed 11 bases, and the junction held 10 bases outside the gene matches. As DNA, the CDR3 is TGCAGTGCTCCAGGACAGGGGGACGGCTGGCAGTATTTT. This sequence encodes CSAPGQGDGWQYF.

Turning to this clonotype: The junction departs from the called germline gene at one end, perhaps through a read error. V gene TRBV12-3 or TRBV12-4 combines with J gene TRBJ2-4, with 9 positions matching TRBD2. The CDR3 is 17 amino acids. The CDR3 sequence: CASSRSGRLGAKNIQSF. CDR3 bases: TGTGCCAGCAGCCGAAGCGGGAGGTTGGGAGCCAAAAACATTCAGTCCTTC.

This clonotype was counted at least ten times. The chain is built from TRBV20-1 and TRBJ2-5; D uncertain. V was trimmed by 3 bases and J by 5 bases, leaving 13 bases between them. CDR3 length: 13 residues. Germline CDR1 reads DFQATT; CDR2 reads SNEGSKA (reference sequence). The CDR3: CSASRTGSETQYF. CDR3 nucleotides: TGCAGTGCTAGTCGTACCGGATCGGAGACCCAGTACTTC.

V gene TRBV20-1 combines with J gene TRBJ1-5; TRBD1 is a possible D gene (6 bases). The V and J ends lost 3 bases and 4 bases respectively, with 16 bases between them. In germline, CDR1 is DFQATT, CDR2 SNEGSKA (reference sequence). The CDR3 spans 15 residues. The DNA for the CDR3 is TGCAGTGCTAGGGTCCTCCTGGGGGCTAATCAGCCCCAGCATTTT. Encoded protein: CSARVLLGANQPQHF.

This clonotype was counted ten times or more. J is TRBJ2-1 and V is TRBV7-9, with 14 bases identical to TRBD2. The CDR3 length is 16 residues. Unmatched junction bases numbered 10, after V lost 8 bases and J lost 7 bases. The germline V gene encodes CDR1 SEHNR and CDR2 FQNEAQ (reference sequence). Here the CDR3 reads CASGLGLAGVRNEQFF. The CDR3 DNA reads TGTGCCAGCGGATTGGGACTAGCGGGAGTTAGGAATGAGCAGTTCTTC.

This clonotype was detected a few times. This chain's CDR3 is CASMTGHEQYF. CDR3 nucleotides: TGTGCCAGTATGACAGGGCACGAGCAGTACTTC. The chain has TRBV12-3 or TRBV12-4 and TRBJ2-7; 7 nucleotides match TRBD1. With 9 bases clipped from V and 5 bases from J, the junction kept 4 bases outside the gene matches. The CDR3 contains 11 residues.

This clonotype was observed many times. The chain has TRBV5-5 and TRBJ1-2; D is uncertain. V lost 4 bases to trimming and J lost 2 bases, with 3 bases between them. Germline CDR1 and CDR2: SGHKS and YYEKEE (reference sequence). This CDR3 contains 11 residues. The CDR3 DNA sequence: TGTGCCAGCAGCCAAAACTATGGCTACACCTTC. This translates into CASSQNYGYTF.

The CDR3 region is CASSTRTAGNTIYF. The DNA for the CDR3 is TGTGCCAGCAGCACTCGGACAGCAGGAAACACCATATATTTT. V usage is TRBV7-9 and J usage is TRBJ1-3; a weak D match, TRBD1 (6 bases). V lost 5 bases, J lost 4 bases, and 12 bases lay in between. From germline, CDR1 is SEHNR and CDR2 FQNEAQ (reference sequence). The CDR3 runs to 14 residues.

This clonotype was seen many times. The CDR3 DNA is TGTGCCAGCAGCGTAGTCCCGGTTGCAGATACGCAGTATTTT. Translating it yields CASSVVPVADTQYF. The chain uses TRBV9 and TRBJ2-3; D is ambiguous. V dropped 0 bases and J dropped 4 bases, with 9 bases sitting between them. This CDR3 has 14 amino acids. CDR1 and CDR2 (germline): SGDLS, YYNGEE.

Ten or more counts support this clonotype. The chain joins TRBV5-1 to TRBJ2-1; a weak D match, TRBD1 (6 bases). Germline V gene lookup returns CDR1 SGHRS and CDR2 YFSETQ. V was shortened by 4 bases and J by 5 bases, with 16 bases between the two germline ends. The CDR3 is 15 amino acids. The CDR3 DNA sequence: TGCGCCAGCAGCGTCGGACAGAACGCCAACAATGAGCAGTTCTTC. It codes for CASSVGQNANNEQFF. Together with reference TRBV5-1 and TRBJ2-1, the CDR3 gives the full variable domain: KAGVTQTPRYLIKTRGQQVTLSCSPISGHRSVSWYQQTPGQGLQFLFEYFSETQRNKGNFPGRFSGRQFSNSRSEMNVSTLELGDSALYLCASSVGQNANNEQFFGPGTRLTVL.

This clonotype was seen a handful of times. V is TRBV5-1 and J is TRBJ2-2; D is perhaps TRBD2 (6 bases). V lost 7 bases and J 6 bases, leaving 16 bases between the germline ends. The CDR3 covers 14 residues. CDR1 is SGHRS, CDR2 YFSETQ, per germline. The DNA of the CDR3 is TGCGCCAGCCAAAGGTCCGGGAGCCCCGGGGAGCTGTTTTTT. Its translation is CASQRSGSPGELFF.

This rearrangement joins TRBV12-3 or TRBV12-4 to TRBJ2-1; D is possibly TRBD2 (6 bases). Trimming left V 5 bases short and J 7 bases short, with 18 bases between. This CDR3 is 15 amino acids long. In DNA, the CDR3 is TGTGCCAGCAGTCCCCGGGACTTGCTAAGAAATGAGCAGTTCTTC. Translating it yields CASSPRDLLRNEQFF.

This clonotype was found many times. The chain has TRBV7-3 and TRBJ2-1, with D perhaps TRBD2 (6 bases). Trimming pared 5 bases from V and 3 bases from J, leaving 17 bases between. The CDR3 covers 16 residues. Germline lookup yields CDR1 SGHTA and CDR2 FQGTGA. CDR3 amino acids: CASSPHAGTLYNEQFF. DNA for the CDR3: TGTGCCAGCAGCCCCCACGCCGGGACTCTCTACAATGAGCAGTTCTTC.

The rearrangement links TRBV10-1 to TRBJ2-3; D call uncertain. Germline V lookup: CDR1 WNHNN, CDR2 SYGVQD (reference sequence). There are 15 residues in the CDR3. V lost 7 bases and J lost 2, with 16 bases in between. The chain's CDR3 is CASTAIVGNTDTQYF. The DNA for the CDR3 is TGCGCCAGCACCGCGATCGTTGGGAACACAGATACGCAGTATTTT.

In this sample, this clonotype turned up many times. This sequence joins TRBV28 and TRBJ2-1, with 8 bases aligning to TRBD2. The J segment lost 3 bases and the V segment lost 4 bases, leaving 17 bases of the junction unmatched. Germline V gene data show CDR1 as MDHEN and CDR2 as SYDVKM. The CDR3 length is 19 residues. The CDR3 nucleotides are TGTGCCAGCAGTTCTCCCAGAGGGTTGCTGGCGGGAGGCTACAATGAGCAGTTCTTC. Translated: CASSSPRGLLAGGYNEQFF.

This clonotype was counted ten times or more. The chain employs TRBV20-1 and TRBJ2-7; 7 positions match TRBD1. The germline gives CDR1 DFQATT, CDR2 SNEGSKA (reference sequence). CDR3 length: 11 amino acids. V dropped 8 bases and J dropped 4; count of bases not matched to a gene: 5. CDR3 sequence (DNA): TGCAGTATACAGGGGAGTTACGAGCAGTACTTC. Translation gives CSIQGSYEQYF.

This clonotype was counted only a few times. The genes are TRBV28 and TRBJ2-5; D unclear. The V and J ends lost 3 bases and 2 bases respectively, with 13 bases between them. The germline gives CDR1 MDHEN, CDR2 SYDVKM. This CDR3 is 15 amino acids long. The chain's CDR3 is CASSLPGSTQETQYF. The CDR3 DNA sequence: TGTGCCAGCAGTTTGCCCGGTTCTACACAAGAGACCCAGTACTTC.

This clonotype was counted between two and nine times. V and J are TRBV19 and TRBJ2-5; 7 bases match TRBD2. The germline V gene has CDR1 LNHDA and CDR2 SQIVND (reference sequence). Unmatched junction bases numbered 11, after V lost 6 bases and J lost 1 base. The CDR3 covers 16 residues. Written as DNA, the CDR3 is TGTGCCAGTAGCCGACAGTCCGCTAGCGGCCAAGAGACCCAGTACTTC. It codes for CASSRQSASGQETQYF.

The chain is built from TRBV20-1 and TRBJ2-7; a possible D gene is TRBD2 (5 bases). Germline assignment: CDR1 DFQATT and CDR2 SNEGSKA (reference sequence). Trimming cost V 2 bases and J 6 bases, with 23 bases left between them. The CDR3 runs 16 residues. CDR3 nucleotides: TGCAGTGCTAGAAGCATTCGGACGGTGAGTGGAGGCGAGCAGTACTTC. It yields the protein CSARSIRTVSGGEQYF.

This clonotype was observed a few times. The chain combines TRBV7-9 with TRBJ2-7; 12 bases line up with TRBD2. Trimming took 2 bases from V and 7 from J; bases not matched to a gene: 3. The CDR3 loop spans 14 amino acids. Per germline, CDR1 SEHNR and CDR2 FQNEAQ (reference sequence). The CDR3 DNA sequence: TGTGCCAGCAGCTTATTTCTAGCGGGAGGGGAGCAGTACTTC. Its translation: CASSLFLAGGEQYF.

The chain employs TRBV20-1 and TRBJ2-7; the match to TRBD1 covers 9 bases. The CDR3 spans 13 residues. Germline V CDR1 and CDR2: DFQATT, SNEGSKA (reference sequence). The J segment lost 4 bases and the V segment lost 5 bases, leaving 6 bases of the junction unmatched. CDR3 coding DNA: TGCAGTGCTTCGGACAGGGGCCGGTACGAGCAGTACTTC. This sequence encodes CSASDRGRYEQYF.

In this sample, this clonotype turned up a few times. The CDR3 bases are TGTGCCAGCAGCTTAACAGGGGAGGGGACTGTCTCCTACAATGAGCAGTTCTTC. It specifies CASSLTGEGTVSYNEQFF. V and J are TRBV7-3 and TRBJ2-1; 7 nucleotides line up with TRBD2. CDR3 length: 18 residues. Trimming cost V 0 bases and J 0 bases; bases outside gene matches: 8. Germline assignment: CDR1 SGHTA and CDR2 FQGTGA.

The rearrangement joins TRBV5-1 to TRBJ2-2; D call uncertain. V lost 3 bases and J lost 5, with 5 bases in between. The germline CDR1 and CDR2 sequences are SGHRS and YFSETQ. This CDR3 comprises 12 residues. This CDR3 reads CASSSMTGELFF. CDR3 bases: TGCGCCAGCAGCTCCATGACCGGGGAGCTGTTTTTT.

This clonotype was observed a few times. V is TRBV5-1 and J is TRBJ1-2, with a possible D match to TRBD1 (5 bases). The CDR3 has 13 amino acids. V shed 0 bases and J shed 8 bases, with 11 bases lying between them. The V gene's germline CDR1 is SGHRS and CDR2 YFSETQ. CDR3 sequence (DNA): TGCGCCAGCAGCTTGGAAGGGGTGAGCGGCTACACCTTC. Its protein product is CASSLEGVSGYTF.